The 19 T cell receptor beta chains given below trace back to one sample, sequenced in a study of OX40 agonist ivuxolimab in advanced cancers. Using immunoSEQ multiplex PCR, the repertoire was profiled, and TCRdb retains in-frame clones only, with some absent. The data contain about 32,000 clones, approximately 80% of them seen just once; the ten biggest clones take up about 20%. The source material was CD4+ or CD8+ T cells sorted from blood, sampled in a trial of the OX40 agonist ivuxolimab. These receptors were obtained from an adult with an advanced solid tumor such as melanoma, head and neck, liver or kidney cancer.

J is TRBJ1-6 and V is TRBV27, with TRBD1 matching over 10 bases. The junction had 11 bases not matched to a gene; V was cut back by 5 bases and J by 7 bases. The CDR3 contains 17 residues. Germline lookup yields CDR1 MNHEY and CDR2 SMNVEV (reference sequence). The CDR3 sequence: CASSDLDGTGVNSPLHF. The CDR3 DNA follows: TGTGCCAGCAGTGACCTCGACGGGACAGGGGTAAATTCACCCCTCCACTTT.

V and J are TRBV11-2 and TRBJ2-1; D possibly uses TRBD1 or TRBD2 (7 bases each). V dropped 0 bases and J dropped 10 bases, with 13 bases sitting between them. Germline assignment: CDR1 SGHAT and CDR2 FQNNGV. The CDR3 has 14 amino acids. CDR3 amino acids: CASSLDRRGGEQFF. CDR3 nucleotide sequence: TGTGCCAGCAGCTTAGATCGCAGGGGGGGCGAGCAGTTCTTC.

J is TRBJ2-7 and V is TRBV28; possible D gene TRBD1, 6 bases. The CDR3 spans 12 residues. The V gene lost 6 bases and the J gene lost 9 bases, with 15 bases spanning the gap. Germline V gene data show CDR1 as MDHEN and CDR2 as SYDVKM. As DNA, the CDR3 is TGTGCCAGCAGGTCAAACAGGGTCGCGCAGTACTTC. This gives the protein CASRSNRVAQYF.

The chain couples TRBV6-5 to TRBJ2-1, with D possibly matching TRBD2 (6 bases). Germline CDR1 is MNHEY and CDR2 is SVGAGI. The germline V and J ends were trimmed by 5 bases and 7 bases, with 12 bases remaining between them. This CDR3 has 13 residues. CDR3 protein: CASSGRRGNEQFF. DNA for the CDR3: TGTGCCAGCAGTGGACGGCGGGGTAATGAGCAGTTCTTC.

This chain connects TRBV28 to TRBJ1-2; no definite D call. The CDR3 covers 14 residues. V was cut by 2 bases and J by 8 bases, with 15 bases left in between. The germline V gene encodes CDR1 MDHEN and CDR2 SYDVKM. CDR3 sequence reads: CASSLLLGRRGYTF. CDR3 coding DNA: TGTGCCAGCAGTTTACTTCTCGGACGCCGGGGCTACACCTTC.

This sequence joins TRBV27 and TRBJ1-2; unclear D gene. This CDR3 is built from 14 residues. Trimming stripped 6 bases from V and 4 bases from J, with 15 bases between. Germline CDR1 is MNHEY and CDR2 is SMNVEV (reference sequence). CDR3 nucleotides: TGTGCCAGCAGCCCAAGGACCGTTCCCTATGGCTACACCTTC. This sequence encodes CASSPRTVPYGYTF.

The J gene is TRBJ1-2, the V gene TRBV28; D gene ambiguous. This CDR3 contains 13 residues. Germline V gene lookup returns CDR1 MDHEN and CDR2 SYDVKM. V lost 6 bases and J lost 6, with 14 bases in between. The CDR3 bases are TGTGCCAGCAGACCCACCAATAATCATGGCTACACCTTC. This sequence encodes CASRPTNNHGYTF.

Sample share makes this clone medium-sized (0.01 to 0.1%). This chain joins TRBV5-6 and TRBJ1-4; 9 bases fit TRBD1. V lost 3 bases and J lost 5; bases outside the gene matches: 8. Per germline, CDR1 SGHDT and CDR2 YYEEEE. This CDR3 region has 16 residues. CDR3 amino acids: CASSYGTGTGNEKLFF. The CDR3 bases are TGTGCCAGCAGCTACGGGACCGGGACAGGGAATGAAAAACTGTTTTTT.

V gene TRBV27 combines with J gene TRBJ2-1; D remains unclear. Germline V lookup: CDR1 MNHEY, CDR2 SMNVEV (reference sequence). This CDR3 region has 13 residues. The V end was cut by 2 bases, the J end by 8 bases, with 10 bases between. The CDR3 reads CASSLDRPYEQFF. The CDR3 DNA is TGTGCCAGCAGTTTAGACCGACCGTATGAGCAGTTCTTC.

In DNA, the CDR3 is TGTGCCAGTAGAAGGTCAGGGGGCTATGATCAGCCCCAGCATTTT. It is translated as CASRRSGGYDQPQHF. The V gene is TRBV19, the J gene TRBJ1-5; 8 bases are a match to TRBD1. In germline, CDR1 is LNHDA, CDR2 SQIVND (reference sequence). The CDR3 totals 15 residues. The ends lost 6 bases at V and 5 bases at J; junction bases unmatched: 9.

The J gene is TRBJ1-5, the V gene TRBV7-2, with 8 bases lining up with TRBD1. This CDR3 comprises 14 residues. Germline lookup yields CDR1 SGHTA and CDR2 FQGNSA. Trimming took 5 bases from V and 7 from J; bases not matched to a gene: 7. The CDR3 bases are TGTGCCAGCAGCCCTCGACAGGGGCTCCAGCCCCAGCATTTT. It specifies CASSPRQGLQPQHF.

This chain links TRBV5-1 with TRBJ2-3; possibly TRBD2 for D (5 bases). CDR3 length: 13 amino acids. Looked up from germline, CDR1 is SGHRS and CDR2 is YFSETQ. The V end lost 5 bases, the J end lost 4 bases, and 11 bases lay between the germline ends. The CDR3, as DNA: TGCGCCAGCAGACCTCTACTAGCAGATACGCAGTATTTT. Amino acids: CASRPLLADTQYF.

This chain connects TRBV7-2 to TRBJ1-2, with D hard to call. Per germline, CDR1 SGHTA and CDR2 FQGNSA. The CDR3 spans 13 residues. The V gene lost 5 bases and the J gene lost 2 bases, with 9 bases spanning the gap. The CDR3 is CASSRGQNYGYTF. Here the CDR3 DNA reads TGTGCCAGCAGCCGGGGTCAGAACTATGGCTACACCTTC.

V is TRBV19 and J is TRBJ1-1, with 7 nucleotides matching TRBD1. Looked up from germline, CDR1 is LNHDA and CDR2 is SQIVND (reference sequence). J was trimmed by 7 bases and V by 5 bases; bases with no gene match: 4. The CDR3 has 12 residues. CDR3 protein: CASSDRDSEAFF. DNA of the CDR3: TGTGCCAGTAGTGACCGGGACAGTGAAGCTTTCTTT.

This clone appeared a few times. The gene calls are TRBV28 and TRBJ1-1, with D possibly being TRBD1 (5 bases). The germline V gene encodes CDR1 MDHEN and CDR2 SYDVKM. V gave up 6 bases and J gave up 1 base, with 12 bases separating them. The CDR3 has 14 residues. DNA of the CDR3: TGTGCCAGCAGGTTCAGGGCTTCGAACACTGAAGCTTTCTTT. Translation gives CASRFRASNTEAFF.

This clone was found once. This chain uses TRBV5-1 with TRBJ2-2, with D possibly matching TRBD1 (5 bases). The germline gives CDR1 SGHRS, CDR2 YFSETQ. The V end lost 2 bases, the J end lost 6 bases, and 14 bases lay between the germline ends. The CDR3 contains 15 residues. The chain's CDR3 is CASSLARVNAGELFF. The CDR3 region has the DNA TGCGCCAGCAGCTTAGCCAGGGTGAATGCCGGGGAGCTGTTTTTT. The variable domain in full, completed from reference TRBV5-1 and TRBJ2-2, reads KAGVTQTPRYLIKTRGQQVTLSCSPISGHRSVSWYQQTPGQGLQFLFEYFSETQRNKGNFPGRFSGRQFSNSRSEMNVSTLELGDSALYLCASSLARVNAGELFFGEGSRLTVL.

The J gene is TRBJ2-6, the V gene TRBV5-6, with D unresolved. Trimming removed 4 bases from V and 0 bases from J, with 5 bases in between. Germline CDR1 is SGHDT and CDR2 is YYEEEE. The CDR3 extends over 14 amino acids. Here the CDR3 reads CASSRSSGANVLTF. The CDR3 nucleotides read TGTGCCAGCAGCAGGTCCTCTGGGGCCAACGTCCTGACTTTC.

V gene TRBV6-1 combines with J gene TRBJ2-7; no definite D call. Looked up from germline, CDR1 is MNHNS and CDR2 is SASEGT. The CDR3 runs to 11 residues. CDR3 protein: CANGQNYEQYF. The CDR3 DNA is TGTGCTAATGGGCAGAACTACGAGCAGTACTTC.

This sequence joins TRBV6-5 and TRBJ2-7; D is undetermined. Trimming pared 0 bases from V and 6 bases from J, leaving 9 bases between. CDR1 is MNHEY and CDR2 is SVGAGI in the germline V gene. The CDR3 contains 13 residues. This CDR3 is CASSYSRASEQYF. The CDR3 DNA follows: TGTGCCAGCAGTTACTCTAGGGCCTCCGAGCAGTACTTC.